The rows below give T cell receptor beta chains drawn from one sample of a study of T cell repertoires in cytomegalovirus infection. TCRdb re-derived calls from the reads in MiXCR, one entry per CDR3 protein. The table has fewer than 550,000 distinct CDR3 sequences, about 30% seen once; the top ten hold less than 15%. What was sequenced was PBMCs. These receptors were obtained from a human donor in good health (CMV status not recorded). Some clones in this sample may be carry-over from other donors' samples. Each CDR3 is given with its conserved first and last residue. D genes are given only for firm matches. Part of the rows lack a size; the others show once, few, many or a class for expanded clones.

V gene,D gene,J gene,clone size,CDR3 DNA,CDR3 protein
TRBV6-2/TRBV6-3,TRBD2,TRBJ2-1,.,TGTGCCAGCAGTGAAACTAGCGGGAGAATCAATGAGCAGTTCTTC,CASSETSGRINEQFF
TRBV6-5,TRBD1,TRBJ1-6,few,TGTGCCAGCAGCGACAGGGTTAATTCACCCCTCCACTTT,CASSDRVNSPLHF
TRBV11-2,TRBD2,TRBJ2-1,.,TGTGCCAGCGGCCAAGCGGGACTTTATTCCTACAATGAGCAGTTCTTC,CASGQAGLYSYNEQFF
TRBV12-3/TRBV12-4,.,TRBJ2-7,few,TGTGCCAGCAGTTTCTGGGGGAGGTCGTCCTACGAGCAGTACTTC,CASSFWGRSSYEQYF
TRBV5-4,.,TRBJ2-3,few,TGTGCCAGCAGCCCAGGACAGAGGAAAGCAGATACGCAGTATTTT,CASSPGQRKADTQYF
TRBV15,.,TRBJ2-7,.,TGTGCCACCAGCAGAGATACGGGTGTGCGAGACGAGCAGTACTTC,CATSRDTGVRDEQYF
TRBV14,.,TRBJ1-3,.,TGTGCCAGCAGCAGCATAGGGGGGATCTCTGGAAACACCATATATTTT,CASSSIGGISGNTIYF
TRBV14,.,TRBJ1-1,few,TGTGCCAGCAGCCTTTTTGGCATGAACACTGAAGCTTTCTTT,CASSLFGMNTEAFF
TRBV7-3,TRBD1,TRBJ2-1,.,TGTGCCAGCAGCTTGGGACAGACCCCCTACAATGAGCAGTTCTTC,CASSLGQTPYNEQFF
TRBV6-2/TRBV6-3,.,TRBJ2-1,few,TGTGCCAGCCGGAGCGGGCTTACCCCCTACAATGAGCAGTTCTTC,CASRSGLTPYNEQFF
TRBV27,TRBD1,TRBJ2-7,few,TGTGCCAGCAGTCAAGCGACAGGGGACCACGAGCAGTACTTC,CASSQATGDHEQYF
TRBV30,TRBD1,TRBJ2-1,.,TGTGCCTGGGGCCGGAACAGGGGGTTGAGTGGTGAGCAGTTCTTC,CAWGRNRGLSGEQFF
TRBV4-1,TRBD1,TRBJ1-1,.,TGCGCCAGCAGACAAACAGGGGCCCAACGGACTAGGGAAGCTTTCTTT,CASRQTGAQRTREAFF
TRBV19,.,TRBJ1-2,.,TGTGCCAGTAGTATAGAGGTGGGACCCTATGGCTACACCTTC,CASSIEVGPYGYTF
TRBV4-3,TRBD2,TRBJ2-3,few,TGCGCCAGCAGCCAAGAAGCGGGAGGGACCAGCAATACGCAGTATTTT,CASSQEAGGTSNTQYF
TRBV20-1,.,TRBJ2-3,.,TGCAGTGCTAGAGTGGTGGTTAGCACAGATACGCAGTATTTT,CSARVVVSTDTQYF
TRBV12-5,.,TRBJ2-7,.,TGTGCTAGTGGTTTGCCGTTACGTACGGTCCTCGATTCCGTGTCCTACGAGCAGTACTTC,CASGLPLRTVLDSVSYEQYF
TRBV7-2,TRBD1,TRBJ1-1,.,TGTGCCAGCAGCTTAGACTCAGACAGGGTGGGAACCGAAACTTTCTTT,CASSLDSDRVGTETFF
TRBV4-1,.,TRBJ2-7,.,TGCGCCAGCAGTCACAGCTGGAGCAGGGGTTCAGGGCAGTACTTC,CASSHSWSRGSGQYF
TRBV7-8,.,TRBJ1-5,many,TGTGCCAGCAGCTTATCAGGCAGATTATATAGCAATCAGCCCCAGCATTTT,CASSLSGRLYSNQPQHF
TRBV20-1,.,TRBJ2-1,.,TGCAGTGCTAGAGTTAGCAGGAGACCCTATCTCAATGAGCAGTTCTTC,CSARVSRRPYLNEQFF
TRBV11-2,.,TRBJ2-1,.,TGTGCCAGCAGCTCAGTCCCCGGACGGGGTGTGCAGTTCTTC,CASSSVPGRGVQFF
TRBV11-2,TRBD1,TRBJ1-1,.,TGTGCCAGCCAGAGGGACAGGCCGGGCACTGAAGCTTTCTTT,CASQRDRPGTEAFF